The next 8 T cell receptor beta chains were all read from a single sample in a study of T cells in Graves' hyperthyroidism and ophthalmopathy (dated by TCRdb to between 2018 and 2020). Libraries were constructed by multiplex PCR. The listed sequencing device is Illumina HiSeq 2000. Amplification of TCR beta CDR3 regions was carried out from RNA transcripts. The first round of RT-PCR for the TCR CDR3 was performed with the HTBI primer set and the Qiagen OneStep RT-PCR kit. The raw public data were reprocessed by TCRdb itself: fastp quality trimming at Q25, MiXCR clonotype calling, in-frame beta chains only. Identical CDR3 proteins give one entry, which carries the most common genes and DNA. Present in this sample are approximately 220,000 distinct CDR3 sequences, around 20% of which were seen just once. Clones ranked in the top ten supply roughly two fifths of the sample. Sequencing was performed on blood. The receptors come from a man aged 40-49 years with Graves' hyperthyroidism.

This clonotype appeared many times. The chain is built from TRBV6-2 or TRBV6-3 and TRBJ1-5; TRBD1 agrees at 8 bases. V dropped 2 bases and J dropped 0; count of bases not matched to a gene: 12. The CDR3 has 19 residues. Germline values: CDR1 MNHEY, CDR2 SVGEGT. The CDR3 region has the DNA TGTGCCAGCAGTTACCCCCAGACAGGGGCCTTCTATAGCAATCAGCCCCAGCATTTT. Its translation is CASSYPQTGAFYSNQPQHF.

The V call is TRBV18, the J call TRBJ2-1; 12 bases map to TRBD1. The CDR3 is 17 residues long. Per germline, CDR1 KGHSH and CDR2 LQKENI. Trimming took 3 bases from V and 2 from J; bases not matched to a gene: 5. CDR3 amino acids: CASSPPRDRGPYNEQFF. In DNA, the CDR3 is TGTGCCAGCTCACCCCCTCGGGACAGGGGGCCCTACAATGAGCAGTTCTTC.

This clonotype was seen ten or more times. The CDR3: CAWSDEGSSYNEQFF. The CDR3 nucleotides read TGTGCCTGGAGCGATGAGGGAAGCTCCTACAATGAGCAGTTCTTC. This rearrangement joins TRBV30 to TRBJ2-1; maybe TRBD2 (5 bases). The CDR3 loop spans 15 amino acids. The V and J ends lost 3 bases and 0 bases respectively, with 12 bases between them. CDR1 is GTSNPN, CDR2 SVGIG, per germline (reference sequence).

This clonotype has ten or more counts. The rearrangement links TRBV5-1 to TRBJ1-1, with 11 bases that match TRBD1. The CDR3 has 17 amino acids. Germline assignment: CDR1 SGHRS and CDR2 YFSETQ. V gave up 0 bases and J gave up 4 bases; unmatched junction bases: 8. The CDR3 region is CASSLDYRTGGLTEAFF. The DNA for the CDR3 is TGCGCCAGCAGCTTGGATTATAGGACAGGGGGCCTCACTGAAGCTTTCTTT.

This clonotype was found many times. The chain uses TRBV11-2 and TRBJ1-5, with TRBD1 matching 8 bases. V lost 5 bases to trimming and J lost 5 bases; unmatched junction nucleotides: 11. The CDR3 is 16 amino acids. Per germline, CDR1 SGHAT and CDR2 FQNNGV. DNA for the CDR3: TGTGCCAGCAGCCCTCGGACAGGGACAGTGGATCAGCCCCAGCATTTT. It codes for CASSPRTGTVDQPQHF.

This chain links TRBV11-3 with TRBJ2-1; D is tentatively TRBD1 or TRBD2 (5 bases each). Germline V gene data show CDR1 as SGHNT and CDR2 as YENEEA. Trimming left V 5 bases short and J 5 bases short, with 13 bases between. CDR3 length: 14 amino acids. DNA of the CDR3: TGTGCCAGCAGCCGGGACCGCCAAAACAATGAGCAGTTCTTC. Protein product: CASSRDRQNNEQFF.

The rearrangement links TRBV9 to TRBJ2-2; D is ambiguous. The CDR3 runs to 16 residues. V shed 0 bases and J shed 6 bases, with 15 bases lying between them. Per germline, CDR1 SGDLS and CDR2 YYNGEE. The CDR3 here is CASSVAGGVFAGELFF. The CDR3 nucleotides are TGTGCCAGCAGCGTAGCGGGTGGGGTGTTTGCCGGGGAGCTGTTTTTT.

This clonotype was observed many times. The chain employs TRBV28 and TRBJ2-7; TRBD1 matches at 9 bases. Germline-derived CDR1 and CDR2 are MDHEN and SYDVKM. V gave up 6 bases and J gave up 1 base; unmatched junction bases: 4. The CDR3 covers 14 residues. The CDR3 DNA reads as TGTGCCAGCAGCTACAGGGGGCGTTCCTACGAGCAGTACTTC. Translating it yields CASSYRGRSYEQYF.